Listed here are 15 T cell receptor beta chains from one sample, sequenced in a study of graft-versus-host responses after intestinal transplantation. Method: immunoSEQ multiplex PCR; TCRdb's copy keeps in-frame clones and lacks some. The sample lists around 110,000 clones; 90% were seen once. Antigens for these TCRs are unknown. The sample here was unstimulated CD4+ T cells sorted from spleen or lymph node cells, taken before intestinal transplant. These TCRs come from a human donor who received an intestinal transplant.

The CDR3 loop reads CAWSPRDRFLEKLFF. CDR3 nucleotides: TGTGCCTGGAGTCCCCGGGACAGGTTTCTGGAAAAACTGTTTTTT. V and J are TRBV30 and TRBJ1-4; 8 bases line up with TRBD1. V was pared by 2 bases and J by 8 bases, with 10 bases of the junction left unmatched. Germline V gives CDR1 GTSNPN, CDR2 SVGIG (reference sequence). This CDR3 has 15 residues.

Only a few counts were recorded for this clone. The CDR3 DNA reads as TGTGCCAGTAGTATAAGGACTCCGTCCACCGGGGAGCTGTTTTTT. Its protein product is CASSIRTPSTGELFF. This chain connects TRBV19 to TRBJ2-2; D may be TRBD2 (5 bases). Germline V gene data show CDR1 as LNHDA and CDR2 as SQIVND (reference sequence). V lost 2 bases, J lost 4 bases, and 11 bases lay in between. There are 15 residues in the CDR3. Full variable domain (remainder filled in from reference TRBV19 and TRBJ2-2): DGGITQSPKYLFRKEGQNVTLSCEQNLNHDAMYWYRQDPGQGLRLIYYSQIVNDFQKGDIAEGYSVSREKKESFPLTVTSAQKNPTAFYLCASSIRTPSTGELFFGEGSRLTVL.

The table lists this clone with a few counts. This chain links TRBV29-1 with TRBJ1-3, with D perhaps matching TRBD1 (6 bases). From germline, CDR1 is SQVTM and CDR2 ANQGSEA. V was shortened by 5 bases and J by 4 bases, with 15 bases between the two germline ends. This CDR3 is 14 amino acids long. CDR3 coding DNA: TGCAGCGTTTTATTACAGGGTCAGGGAAACACCATATATTTT. This codes for CSVLLQGQGNTIYF.

This clone is a singleton in its sample. The chain recombines TRBV5-1 with TRBJ2-5, with 13 bases identical to TRBD2. Germline CDR1 SGHRS, CDR2 YFSETQ. The V gene end was trimmed by 0 bases and the J gene end by 2 bases; junction bases not matched to a gene: 4. The CDR3 has 17 amino acids. This CDR3 reads CASSLGGTSGIQETQYF. For the CDR3, the DNA is TGCGCCAGCAGCTTGGGGGGGACTAGCGGGATTCAAGAGACCCAGTACTTC. Looking up the rest from reference TRBV5-1 and TRBJ2-5 gives the full variable domain: KAGVTQTPRYLIKTRGQQVTLSCSPISGHRSVSWYQQTPGQGLQFLFEYFSETQRNKGNFPGRFSGRQFSNSRSEMNVSTLELGDSALYLCASSLGGTSGIQETQYFGPGTRLLVL.

This clone was counted only a few times. This chain uses TRBV5-6 with TRBJ1-6, with 7 positions matching TRBD1. This CDR3 is 15 amino acids long. Germline V CDR1 and CDR2: SGHDT, YYEEEE. Trimming cost V 5 bases and J 8 bases; bases outside gene matches: 10. For the CDR3, the DNA is TGTGCCAGCAGTTTCCTTGACAGGGACCATTCACCCCTCCACTTT. Protein: CASSFLDRDHSPLHF.

This chain uses TRBV9 with TRBJ2-3; D possibly corresponds to TRBD2 (6 bases). In germline, CDR1 is SGDLS, CDR2 YYNGEE. CDR3 length equals 16 residues. Trimming shortened V by 3 bases and J by 0 bases, and 14 bases separated the two germline ends. The CDR3: CASSAGTPASTDTQYF. DNA for the CDR3: TGTGCCAGCAGCGCCGGGACTCCAGCTAGCACAGATACGCAGTATTTT.

This clone was seen a single time. The V gene is TRBV28, the J gene TRBJ1-2; 9 bases agree with TRBD1. This CDR3 region has 15 residues. Germline V gene sequence: CDR1 MDHEN, CDR2 SYDVKM. V dropped 6 bases and J dropped 5; count of bases not matched to a gene: 10. This CDR3 is CASSIPGQGKYGYTF. The CDR3 DNA reads as TGTGCCAGCAGCATTCCGGGACAGGGTAAATATGGCTACACCTTC.

The chain combines TRBV5-1 with TRBJ2-1, with 7 bases fitting TRBD2. Trimming cost V 4 bases and J 1 base; bases outside gene matches: 5. CDR3 size: 15 residues. Germline assignment: CDR1 SGHRS and CDR2 YFSETQ. The DNA for the CDR3 is TGCGCCAGCAGCACCCTAGCGGATTCCTACAATGAGCAGTTCTTC. Protein sequence: CASSTLADSYNEQFF.

The J gene is TRBJ1-1, the V gene TRBV30; D gene unclear. The CDR3 consists of 14 residues. CDR1 and CDR2 (germline): GTSNPN, SVGIG (reference sequence). Trimming stripped 0 bases from V and 3 bases from J, with 11 bases between. The CDR3 nucleotides are TGTGCCTGGAGTGTACTAGGCGGATACACTGAAGCTTTCTTT. Amino acid sequence: CAWSVLGGYTEAFF.

This clone was detected a few times. The chain links TRBV6-1 to TRBJ1-5; D ambiguous. Per germline, CDR1 MNHNS and CDR2 SASEGT. The CDR3 is 13 amino acids. Trimming left V 3 bases short and J 0 bases short, with 3 bases between. CDR3 sequence reads: CASSDLSNQPQHF. The CDR3 coding sequence is TGTGCCAGCAGTGACCTTAGCAATCAGCCCCAGCATTTT.

The rearrangement links TRBV5-1 to TRBJ2-5; 7 bases align to TRBD2. The CDR3 runs 16 residues. Germline CDR1 and CDR2: SGHRS and YFSETQ. V dropped 4 bases and J dropped 2; count of bases not matched to a gene: 11. The CDR3 protein is CASSPTTSLGQETQYF. DNA of the CDR3: TGCGCCAGCAGCCCCACGACTAGCCTGGGGCAAGAGACCCAGTACTTC.

The CDR3 region has the DNA TGTGCCAGCAGTGAAGAGGGGGTGTTCAATGCCCAGCATTTT. It is translated as CASSEEGVFNAQHF. V usage is TRBV2 and J usage is TRBJ1-5, with a weak D call TRBD1 (6 bases). This CDR3 region has 14 residues. CDR1 and CDR2 (germline): SNHLY, FYNNEI. V was clipped by 1 base and J by 11 bases, with 15 bases between them.

This chain uses TRBV9 with TRBJ1-2; D may be TRBD1 (6 bases). This CDR3 spans 14 amino acids. V was pared by 3 bases and J by 3 bases, with 12 bases between. Germline values: CDR1 SGDLS, CDR2 YYNGEE. The CDR3: CASSEIGGDYGYTF. DNA of the CDR3: TGTGCCAGCAGCGAGATAGGGGGTGACTATGGCTACACCTTC.

This clone has a handful of counts. The gene calls are TRBV27 and TRBJ2-3; D ambiguous. V lost 7 bases and J lost 4, with 12 bases in between. Germline lookup yields CDR1 MNHEY and CDR2 SMNVEV (reference sequence). This CDR3 comprises 13 residues. CDR3 loop: CASTSLASDTQYF. The CDR3 coding sequence is TGTGCCAGCACCAGCTTAGCTTCAGATACGCAGTATTTT.

The V call is TRBV7-3, the J call TRBJ2-1; 8 nucleotides line up with TRBD2. The CDR3 length is 13 residues. V was pared by 4 bases and J by 9 bases, with 5 bases of the junction left unmatched. Germline-derived CDR1 and CDR2 are SGHTA and FQGTGA. The CDR3, as DNA: TGTGCCAGCAGCTCCCAAGCGGGAGTTGAGCAGTTCTTC. Its translation is CASSSQAGVEQFF. The variable domain in full, completed from reference TRBV7-3 and TRBJ2-1, reads GAGVSQTPSNKVTEKGKYVELRCDPISGHTALYWYRQSLGQGPEFLIYFQGTGAADDSGLPNDRFFAVRPEGSVSTLKIQRTERGDSAVYLCASSSQAGVEQFFGPGTRLTVL.